The source of this TCR beta chain is a study of CD8 T cells in Susac syndrome. Germline CDR1 is MNHEY and CDR2 is SMNVEV (reference sequence). This CDR3 spans 16 amino acids. The V end lost 3 bases, the J end lost 3 bases, and 18 bases lay between the germline ends. The CD8+ and CD4+ T cells were negatively isolated, with the TEMRA cells enriched by FACS. After extraction with the RNeasy kit, roughly 0.45 to 1 ug of the RNA was reverse transcribed using random hexamers. The immunoSEQ assay covered 54 Vbeta and 13 Jbeta segments for CDR3. Each CDR3 protein is one row after TCRdb ran MiXCR on the immunoSEQ multiplex PCR reads. The sample includes about 140,000 distinct CDR3 sequences, 95% of them seen just once.

This chain uses TRBV27 with TRBJ2-7; D possibly matches TRBD1 or TRBD2 (5 bases each). The sample taken for sequencing was CD8+ T cells from PBMCs. The receptor comes from a human donor with Susac syndrome. CDR3 sequence (DNA): TGTGCCAGCAGTTTGTTTCAGGGAGAGGGCCTCTACGAGCAGTACTTC. Translated, it gives CASSLFQGEGLYEQYF.